The 10 T cell receptor beta chains below all came from one sample that was sequenced in a study of CD8+ T cells in alopecia areata (dated by TCRdb to between 2017 and 2018). The time point label for this specimen denotes: around 4 weeks on oral tofacitinib. This specimen's treatment or condition label, per the study, means: oral pan-JAK inhibitor, 5-10 mg twice daily. The library was generated by the immunoSEQ multiplex PCR assay. RNA was extracted from all samples and reverse transcribed into cDNA, which served as template for TCR sequencing. Drawn from immuneACCESS, this table holds only the in-frame rearrangements with V and J called that TCRdb kept. Clones are partly lost; checked studies trace under half to an unresolved V gene and leave the rest unexplained. For this sample the table gives more than 110,000 clones, of which roughly 50% were detected only once. 15% of the sample is taken by the ten largest.

Sequencing used CD8+ T cells sorted from blood, obtained at week 4, from a patient treated with tofacitinib. These receptors were obtained from a human donor with alopecia areata.

The CDR3 region is CASSPPLKFDRYTF. CDR3 in DNA: TGCGCCAGCAGCCCGCCTCTGAAATTTGATCGCTACACCTTC. The rearrangement links TRBV4-1 to TRBJ1-2; D ambiguous. Trimming left V 4 bases short and J 9 bases short, with 18 bases between. Germline V gene data show CDR1 as MGHRA and CDR2 as YSYEKL. This CDR3 is built from 14 residues.

This clone has just a few counts. Within the sample, other DNA sequences also encode this same CDR3. V is TRBV27 and J is TRBJ1-6; D is unresolved. V was pared by 2 bases and J by 7 bases, with 3 bases between. Germline V gene sequence: CDR1 MNHEY, CDR2 SMNVEV (reference sequence). The CDR3 extends over 12 amino acids. CDR3 region: CASSLPNSPLHF. The CDR3 DNA reads as TGTGCCAGCAGTTTACCCAATTCACCCCTCCACTTT.

The CDR3: CASSEIDRLSGAYGYTF. CDR3 coding DNA: TGTGCCAGCAGTGAAATCGATCGCTTGTCAGGGGCTTATGGCTACACCTTC. The chain combines TRBV25-1 with TRBJ1-2; D is perhaps TRBD1 (6 bases). The CDR3 runs to 17 residues. Germline-derived CDR1 and CDR2 are MGHDK and SYGVNS. V was clipped by 2 bases and J by 5 bases, with 21 bases between them.

The chain employs TRBV6-5 and TRBJ2-5, with 9 bases lining up with TRBD1. CDR3 length: 14 residues. V shed 4 bases, J shed 5 bases, and the junction held 5 bases outside the gene matches. In germline, CDR1 is MNHEY, CDR2 SVGAGI. The CDR3 loop is CASSWGQGGETQYF. DNA of the CDR3: TGTGCCAGCAGTTGGGGACAGGGAGGGGAGACCCAGTACTTC.

A note on this clone: At the DNA level, this CDR3 is encoded by other sequences in the same sample as well. The rearrangement uses TRBV27 and TRBJ2-7; D is perhaps TRBD1 or TRBD2 (5 bases each). The V end was cut by 5 bases, the J end by 2 bases, with 13 bases between. CDR3 size: 14 residues. Germline V CDR1 and CDR2: MNHEY, SMNVEV (reference sequence). The CDR3 spells CASSLSGTPYEQYF. CDR3 DNA sequence: TGTGCCAGCAGTCTCTCGGGGACCCCCTACGAGCAGTACTTC.

This clone was seen more than once but under ten times. The rearrangement links TRBV29-1 to TRBJ2-6, with a weak D call TRBD1 (6 bases). Trimming took off 5 bases at V and 2 bases at J, with 19 bases between the two ends. Germline V gene lookup returns CDR1 SQVTM and CDR2 ANQGSEA. This CDR3 region has 17 residues. CDR3 bases: TGCAGCGTTATTGGTGGGGGCCGGGAACCTGGGGCCAACGTCCTGACTTTC. It encodes CSVIGGGREPGANVLTF.

CDR3 in amino acids: CASSLAGTGRYEQYF. The DNA of the CDR3 is TGTGCCAGCAGCTTGGCCGGGACAGGGCGGTACGAGCAGTACTTC. The chain has TRBV5-6 and TRBJ2-7, with 9 bases aligning to TRBD1. Germline CDR1 and CDR2: SGHDT and YYEEEE. V was pared by 0 bases and J by 4 bases, with 5 bases of the junction left unmatched. The CDR3 sequence is 15 residues long.

The genes are TRBV27 and TRBJ1-1; D is possibly TRBD1 (5 bases). Trimming shortened V by 3 bases and J by 0 bases, and 14 bases separated the two germline ends. This CDR3 is built from 16 residues. Germline V gene sequence: CDR1 MNHEY, CDR2 SMNVEV (reference sequence). CDR3 in amino acids: CASSLGTAFMNTEAFF. CDR3 nucleotide sequence: TGTGCCAGCAGTTTGGGGACTGCCTTCATGAACACTGAAGCTTTCTTT.

The chain links TRBV7-9 to TRBJ2-7; D is possibly TRBD1 (6 bases). V dropped 4 bases and J dropped 3 bases, with 10 bases sitting between them. This CDR3 region has 13 residues. CDR1 and CDR2 from the germline V gene are SEHNR and FQNEAQ (reference sequence). CDR3 amino acids: CASSYRDIYEQYF. The DNA of the CDR3 is TGTGCCAGCAGCTACAGGGATATCTACGAGCAGTACTTC.

The chain joins TRBV29-1 to TRBJ2-3, with TRBD1 matching 7 bases. The CDR3 has 14 amino acids. Germline CDR1 reads SQVTM; CDR2 reads ANQGSEA. Here the CDR3 reads CSADRDSGTDTQYF. For the CDR3, the DNA is TGCAGTGCTGACCGGGACAGCGGCACAGATACGCAGTATTTT.